Listed below are T cell receptor beta chains from one sample, sequenced in a study of T cells in Graves' hyperthyroidism and ophthalmopathy. TCRdb re-analysed the multiplex PCR reads in MiXCR, keeping a single row per CDR3 protein. The data show a few hundred thousand distinct CDR3 sequences, more than 15% seen once. The sequenced sample consisted of blood. Receptors originate from a middle-aged woman with Graves' ophthalmopathy. CDR3s include the opening cysteine and the closing phenylalanine or tryptophan. The D gene is left open where the match is weak. Some rows mark clone size as missing; the rest say once, few, many or name a class of expanded clone.

D	size	J	V	CDR3	DNA
.	many	TRBJ2-7	TRBV18	CASVAPEDNSYEQYF	TGTGCCAGCGTCGCACCCGAGGACAACTCCTACGAGCAGTACTTC
TRBD1	many	TRBJ1-4	TRBV30	CAFLLRDRGEKLFF	TGTGCCTTCCTACTCCGGGACAGGGGGGAAAAACTGTTTTTT
TRBD1	few	TRBJ1-1	TRBV7-2	CASTLPDRGNTEAFF	TGTGCCAGCACCCTCCCCGACAGGGGTAACACTGAAGCTTTCTTT
.	many	TRBJ2-2	TRBV6-4	CASSKGNTGELFF	TGTGCCAGCAGCAAGGGAAACACCGGGGAGCTGTTTTTT
TRBD2	many	TRBJ2-1	TRBV7-2	CASSLGLGFRLAGERSYNEQFF	TGTGCCAGCAGCTTAGGGTTAGGTTTTCGACTAGCGGGAGAGCGGTCCTACAATGAGCAGTTCTTC
.	.	TRBJ2-1	TRBV5-1	CASSLEEDSLRSNEQFF	TGCGCCAGCAGCTTGGAAGAGGACTCCCTCCGCTCCAATGAGCAGTTCTTC
.	many	TRBJ2-2	TRBV2	CASSASVGGELFF	TGTGCCAGCAGTGCGAGCGTGGGCGGGGAGCTGTTTTTT
TRBD2	.	TRBJ2-1	TRBV11-3	CASSFGWTSGTNEQFF	TGTGCCAGCAGCTTCGGGTGGACTAGCGGGACCAATGAGCAGTTCTTC
.	.	TRBJ1-5	TRBV18	CASSPAAVNQPQHF	TGTGCCAGCTCACCGGCGGCAGTCAATCAGCCCCAGCATTTT
.	many	TRBJ2-2	TRBV15	CATSQQRTGELFF	TGTGCCACCAGCCAGCAAAGAACCGGGGAGCTGTTTTTT
.	.	TRBJ1-2	TRBV6-1	CASSAAGFGPVYGYTF	TGTGCCAGCAGCGCGGCGGGGTTTGGGCCTGTGTATGGCTACACCTTC
TRBD2	many	TRBJ2-7	TRBV12-3/TRBV12-4	CASRTSRQFEQYF	TGTGCCAGCAGGACTAGCCGTCAGTTCGAGCAGTACTTC
.	.	TRBJ1-1	TRBV6-2/TRBV6-3	CASSYSSEAFF	TGTGCCAGCAGTTACTCTTCTGAAGCTTTCTTT
.	once	TRBJ1-5	TRBV19	CASSTPPRAGDQPQHF	TGTGCCAGTAGTACCCCCCCCAGGGCCGGAGATCAGCCCCAGCATTTT
.	many	TRBJ2-7	TRBV3-1	CASSQDLRDEQYF	TGTGCCAGCAGCCAAGACCTCCGGGACGAGCAGTACTTC
TRBD1	few	TRBJ1-3	TRBV5-1	CASSFGTGGNTIYF	TGCGCCAGCAGCTTTGGGACAGGTGGAAACACCATATATTTT
TRBD1	few	TRBJ2-3	TRBV5-4	CASSLFRTGNTDTQYF	TGTGCCAGCAGCTTGTTCAGGACAGGGAACACAGATACGCAGTATTTT
.	many	TRBJ1-5	TRBV28	CASSEGSISNQPQHF	TGTGCCAGCAGTGAGGGGTCGATTAGCAATCAGCCCCAGCATTTT
TRBD1	.	TRBJ2-3	TRBV11-2	CASSSLTGQNSDTQYF	TGTGCCAGCAGCTCCCTCACGGGACAGAACTCAGATACGCAGTATTTT
TRBD2	many	TRBJ2-5	TRBV5-5	CASSLGGLEQETQYF	TGTGCCAGCAGCCTGGGGGGACTAGAACAAGAGACCCAGTACTTC
.	many	TRBJ2-3	TRBV24-1	CATSDLSRTDTQYF	TGTGCCACCAGTGATTTAAGTCGCACAGATACGCAGTATTTT
TRBD2	many	TRBJ2-7	TRBV7-9	CASSWGGGPEEQYF	TGTGCCAGCAGCTGGGGGGGAGGGCCGGAGGAGCAGTACTTC
.	few	TRBJ2-6	TRBV28	CASSLWAASGANVLTF	TGTGCCAGCAGTTTATGGGCAGCTTCTGGGGCCAACGTCCTGACTTTC
.	.	TRBJ2-4	TRBV4-1	CASSQTAQKIAKNIQYF	TGCGCCAGCAGCCAAACGGCGCAGAAGATAGCCAAAAACATTCAGTACTTC
.	few	TRBJ1-5	TRBV6-1	CASRPGSPTVSNQPQHF	TGTGCCAGCAGGCCGGGCAGCCCAACAGTTAGTAATCAGCCCCAGCATTTT
.	many	TRBJ1-6	TRBV5-1	CASSLSGMSPLHF	TGCGCCAGCAGCTTGTCAGGCATGTCACCCCTCCACTTT
.	many	TRBJ2-3	TRBV7-8	CASSLGLPTDTQYF	TGTGCCAGCAGCTTGGGACTTCCCACAGATACGCAGTATTTT
.	.	TRBJ2-2	TRBV5-1	CASSLTVLNTGELFF	TGCGCCAGCAGCTTGACAGTGCTGAACACCGGGGAGCTGTTTTTT
.	.	TRBJ2-1	TRBV11-3	CASSSQGQQEQFF	TGTGCCAGCAGCTCCCAGGGCCAGCAGGAGCAGTTCTTC
.	many	TRBJ2-5	TRBV28	CASSPTGMLETQYF	TGTGCCAGCAGTCCAACAGGGATGTTGGAGACCCAGTACTTC
TRBD1	.	TRBJ1-2	TRBV20-1	CSASGQAGGYTF	TGCAGTGCTAGCGGACAGGCCGGTGGCTACACCTTC
TRBD2	.	TRBJ2-3	TRBV29-1	CSTREGGLLTDTQYF	TGCAGCACCCGGGAGGGGGGACTTCTCACAGATACGCAGTATTTT
.	many	TRBJ2-1	TRBV12-3/TRBV12-4	CASSIRGDEQFF	TGTGCCAGCAGTATCAGGGGGGATGAGCAGTTCTTC
.	.	TRBJ1-6	TRBV4-1	CASSPVASVNSPLHF	TGCGCCAGCAGCCCTGTCGCATCAGTGAATTCACCCCTCCACTTT
.	.	TRBJ2-1	TRBV2	CASSRQLYNEQFF	TGTGCCAGCAGTAGACAGCTCTACAATGAGCAGTTCTTC
TRBD2	many	TRBJ2-5	TRBV28	CASRSTSGETQYF	TGTGCCAGCAGGAGTACTAGCGGTGAGACCCAGTACTTC
TRBD1	many	TRBJ1-2	TRBV5-1	CASSSPGTGPNYGYTF	TGCGCCAGCAGCTCCCCCGGGACAGGGCCAAACTATGGCTACACCTTC
TRBD2	.	TRBJ2-2	TRBV12-3/TRBV12-4	CASSLIAGGPTGELFF	TGTGCCAGCAGTTTAATAGCGGGGGGCCCAACCGGGGAGCTGTTTTTT
.	many	TRBJ2-1	TRBV30	CAHGLEARNEQFF	TGTGCCCACGGATTGGAAGCGAGGAATGAGCAGTTCTTC
TRBD2	many	TRBJ2-3	TRBV7-9	CASSSGLALTDTQYF	TGTGCCAGCAGTTCTGGACTAGCGCTCACAGATACGCAGTATTTT
TRBD1	.	TRBJ2-7	TRBV2	CASSEFTGTAPYEQYF	TGTGCCAGCAGTGAATTTACCGGGACAGCACCCTACGAGCAGTACTTC
TRBD2	.	TRBJ2-5	TRBV6-2/TRBV6-3	CASSATSGRVGETQYF	TGTGCCAGCAGTGCGACTAGCGGGAGGGTGGGGGAGACCCAGTACTTC
.	.	TRBJ1-1	TRBV6-1	CASRGFRRGLNTEAFF	TGTGCCAGCAGGGGGTTCCGGAGGGGACTGAACACTGAAGCTTTCTTT
TRBD1	few	TRBJ2-6	TRBV6-1	CASSRDRGSSGANVLTF	TGTGCCAGCAGCCGGGACAGGGGTTCCTCTGGGGCCAACGTCCTGACTTTC
TRBD1	few	TRBJ1-4	TRBV27	CASSTGQGAENEKLFF	TGTGCCAGCAGTACGGGACAGGGGGCAGAGAATGAAAAACTGTTTTTT
.	.	TRBJ2-3	TRBV6-1	CASSEAASADTQYF	TGTGCCAGCAGTGAAGCCGCTAGCGCGGATACGCAGTATTTT
TRBD1	few	TRBJ2-4	TRBV6-1	CASSFVRGGYNIQYF	TGTGCCAGCAGTTTTGTAAGAGGGGGCTATAACATTCAGTACTTC
TRBD1	many	TRBJ2-7	TRBV5-1	CASGTGNEQYF	TGCGCCAGCGGGACAGGCAACGAGCAGTACTTC
TRBD1	.	TRBJ1-5	TRBV18	CASSRTGQEDQPQHF	TGTGCCAGCTCACGGACAGGGCAAGAGGATCAGCCCCAGCATTTT
.	few	TRBJ1-1	TRBV5-1	CASSFDGLAPEAFF	TGCGCCAGCAGCTTCGACGGACTAGCCCCTGAAGCTTTCTTT
.	many	TRBJ2-3	TRBV7-9	CASTRSWGDTQYF	TGTGCCAGCACCCGTTCTTGGGGGGATACGCAGTATTTT
TRBD2	.	TRBJ2-7	TRBV11-2	CASCTTSGVAYEQYF	TGTGCCAGCTGCACGACTAGCGGGGTGGCCTACGAGCAGTACTTC
TRBD2	.	TRBJ2-5	TRBV20-1	CSVIRAGEETQYF	TGCAGTGTAATTAGAGCGGGAGAAGAGACCCAGTACTTC
.	.	TRBJ2-2	TRBV28	CASDGTANTGELFF	TGTGCCAGCGACGGGACGGCGAACACCGGGGAGCTGTTTTTT
TRBD1	.	TRBJ1-1	TRBV20-1	CSTTHRTGNTEAFF	TGCAGTACAACCCATCGGACAGGGAACACTGAAGCTTTCTTT
.	.	TRBJ2-6	TRBV15	CATSSATSGITGANVLTF	TGTGCCACCAGCTCCGCGACTAGTGGGATTACTGGGGCCAACGTCCTGACTTTC